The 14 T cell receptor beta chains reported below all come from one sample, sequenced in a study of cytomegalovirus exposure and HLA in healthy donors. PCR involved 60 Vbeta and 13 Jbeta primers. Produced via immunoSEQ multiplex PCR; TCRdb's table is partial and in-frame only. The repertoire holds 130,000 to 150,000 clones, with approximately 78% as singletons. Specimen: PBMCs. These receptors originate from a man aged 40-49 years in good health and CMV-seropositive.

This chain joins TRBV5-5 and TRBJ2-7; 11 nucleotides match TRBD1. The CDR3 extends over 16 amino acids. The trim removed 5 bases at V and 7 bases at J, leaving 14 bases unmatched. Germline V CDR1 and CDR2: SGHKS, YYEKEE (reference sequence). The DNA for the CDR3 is TGTGCCAGCAGTTACCCCGGGGACAGGGGGTTGGGGGAGCAGTACTTC. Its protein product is CASSYPGDRGLGEQYF.

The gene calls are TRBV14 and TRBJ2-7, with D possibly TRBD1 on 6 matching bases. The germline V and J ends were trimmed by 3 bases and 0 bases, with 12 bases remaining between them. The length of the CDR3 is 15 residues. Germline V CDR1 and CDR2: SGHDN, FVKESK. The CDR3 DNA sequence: TGTGCCAGCAGCCAGTCGGACAGCAGCTCCTACGAGCAGTACTTC. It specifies CASSQSDSSSYEQYF.

CDR3 region: CASSDDPERRNEQFF. DNA for the CDR3: TGTGCCAGCAGTGACGACCCCGAGCGCCGCAATGAGCAGTTCTTC. V gene TRBV6-4 combines with J gene TRBJ2-1, with D uncertain. Germline CDR1 reads MRHNA; CDR2 reads SNTAGT. V dropped 2 bases and J dropped 6 bases, with 14 bases sitting between them. The CDR3 runs to 15 residues.

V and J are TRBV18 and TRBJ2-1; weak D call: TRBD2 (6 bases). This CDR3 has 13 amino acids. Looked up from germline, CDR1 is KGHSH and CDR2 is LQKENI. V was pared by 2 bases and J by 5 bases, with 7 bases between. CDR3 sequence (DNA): TGTGCCAGCTCACCAGCTAGCGACAATGAGCAGTTCTTC. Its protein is CASSPASDNEQFF.

CDR3 nucleotides: TGCGCCAGCAGCCAAGATTCAGCGGGCGATACCGGGGAGCTGTTTTTT. Translation gives CASSQDSAGDTGELFF. The chain combines TRBV4-1 with TRBJ2-2; D may be TRBD2 (6 bases). Germline values: CDR1 MGHRA, CDR2 YSYEKL. The V gene lost 0 bases and the J gene lost 5 bases, with 13 bases spanning the gap. This CDR3 is 16 amino acids long.

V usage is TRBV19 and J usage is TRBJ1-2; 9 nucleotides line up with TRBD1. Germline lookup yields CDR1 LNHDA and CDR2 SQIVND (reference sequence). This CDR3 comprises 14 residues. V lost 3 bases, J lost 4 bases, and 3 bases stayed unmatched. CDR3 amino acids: CASSMGQGAYGYTF. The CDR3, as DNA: TGTGCCAGTAGTATGGGACAGGGCGCCTATGGCTACACCTTC.

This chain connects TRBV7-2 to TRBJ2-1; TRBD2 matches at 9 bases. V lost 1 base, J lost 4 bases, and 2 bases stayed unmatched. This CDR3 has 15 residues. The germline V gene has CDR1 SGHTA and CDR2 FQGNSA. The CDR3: CASSLVLAGYNEQFF. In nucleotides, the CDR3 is TGTGCCAGCAGCTTAGTCCTAGCGGGGTACAATGAGCAGTTCTTC.

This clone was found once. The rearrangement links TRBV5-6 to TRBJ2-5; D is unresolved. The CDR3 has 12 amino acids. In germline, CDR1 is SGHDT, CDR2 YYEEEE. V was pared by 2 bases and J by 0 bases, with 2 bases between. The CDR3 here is CASSFNQETQYF. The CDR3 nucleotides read TGTGCCAGCAGCTTTAACCAAGAGACCCAGTACTTC.

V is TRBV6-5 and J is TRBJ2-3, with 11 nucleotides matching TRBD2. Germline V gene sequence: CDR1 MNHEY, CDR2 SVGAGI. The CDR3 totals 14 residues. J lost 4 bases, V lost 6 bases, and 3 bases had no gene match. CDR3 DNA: TGTGCCAGCAGCCTGGGACTAGCGGCAGATACGCAGTATTTT. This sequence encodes CASSLGLAADTQYF.

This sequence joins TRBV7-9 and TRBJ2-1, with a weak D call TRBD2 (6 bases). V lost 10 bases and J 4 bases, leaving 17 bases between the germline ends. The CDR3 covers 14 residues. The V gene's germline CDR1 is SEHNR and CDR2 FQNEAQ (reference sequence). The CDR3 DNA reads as TGTGCCACCGGCGGGGAGACTAGGTACAATGAGCAGTTCTTC. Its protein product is CATGGETRYNEQFF.

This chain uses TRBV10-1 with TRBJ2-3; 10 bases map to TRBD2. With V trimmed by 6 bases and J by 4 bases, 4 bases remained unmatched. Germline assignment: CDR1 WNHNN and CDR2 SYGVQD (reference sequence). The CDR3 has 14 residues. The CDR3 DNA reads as TGCGCCAGCAGGAGCGGGAGGGCCGCAGATACGCAGTATTTT. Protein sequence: CASRSGRAADTQYF.

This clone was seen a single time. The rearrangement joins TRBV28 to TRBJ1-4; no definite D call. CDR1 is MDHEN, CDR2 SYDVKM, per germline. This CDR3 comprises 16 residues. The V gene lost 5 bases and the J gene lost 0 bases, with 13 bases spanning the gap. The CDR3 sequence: CASSDYAGPTNEKLFF. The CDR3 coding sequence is TGTGCCAGCAGTGACTACGCAGGTCCAACTAATGAAAAACTGTTTTTT.

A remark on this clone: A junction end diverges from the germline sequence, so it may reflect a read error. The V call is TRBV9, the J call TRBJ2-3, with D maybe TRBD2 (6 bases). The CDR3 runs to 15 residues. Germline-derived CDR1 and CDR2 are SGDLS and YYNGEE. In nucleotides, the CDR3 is TGTGCCGGCAGCGTAATGGAGGGCCCTTTTGGTACGCAGTATTTT. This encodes CAGSVMEGPFGTQYF.

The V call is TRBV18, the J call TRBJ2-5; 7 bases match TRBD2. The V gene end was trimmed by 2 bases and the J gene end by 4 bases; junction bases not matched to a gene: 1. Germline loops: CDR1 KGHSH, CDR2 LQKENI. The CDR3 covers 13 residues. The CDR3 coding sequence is TGTGCCAGCTCACCAGCGGGAGTAGAGACCCAGTACTTC. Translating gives CASSPAGVETQYF.